The following is a T cell receptor beta chain sequence with its context. The source of the sample is a study of T cells in Graves' hyperthyroidism and ophthalmopathy. The CDR3 has 16 residues. The junction had 6 bases not matched to a gene; V was cut back by 4 bases and J by 3 bases. Germline V gene lookup returns CDR1 DFQATT and CDR2 SNEGSKA (reference sequence). An approximately 10 ml volume of fresh peripheral blood provided the PBMCs. The TCR beta CDR3 regions underwent amplification using RNA transcripts as the source. When the TCR CDR3 underwent first-round RT-PCR, the HTBI primer set was used. TCRdb re-called the multiplex PCR reads through MiXCR, storing one row per CDR3 protein. Seen here are approximately 400,000 distinct CDR3 sequences, approximately 15% observed once, and the top ten hold roughly 9.6%.

The sequencing sample was made of blood. The rearrangement uses TRBV20-1 and TRBJ2-3; 14 bases agree with TRBD2. This clonotype originated in a woman aged 60 to 75 with Graves' hyperthyroidism. DNA for the CDR3: TGCAGTGCTAAAGGGACTAGCGGGAGTGAGACAGATACGCAGTATTTT. Its protein is CSAKGTSGSETDTQYF.